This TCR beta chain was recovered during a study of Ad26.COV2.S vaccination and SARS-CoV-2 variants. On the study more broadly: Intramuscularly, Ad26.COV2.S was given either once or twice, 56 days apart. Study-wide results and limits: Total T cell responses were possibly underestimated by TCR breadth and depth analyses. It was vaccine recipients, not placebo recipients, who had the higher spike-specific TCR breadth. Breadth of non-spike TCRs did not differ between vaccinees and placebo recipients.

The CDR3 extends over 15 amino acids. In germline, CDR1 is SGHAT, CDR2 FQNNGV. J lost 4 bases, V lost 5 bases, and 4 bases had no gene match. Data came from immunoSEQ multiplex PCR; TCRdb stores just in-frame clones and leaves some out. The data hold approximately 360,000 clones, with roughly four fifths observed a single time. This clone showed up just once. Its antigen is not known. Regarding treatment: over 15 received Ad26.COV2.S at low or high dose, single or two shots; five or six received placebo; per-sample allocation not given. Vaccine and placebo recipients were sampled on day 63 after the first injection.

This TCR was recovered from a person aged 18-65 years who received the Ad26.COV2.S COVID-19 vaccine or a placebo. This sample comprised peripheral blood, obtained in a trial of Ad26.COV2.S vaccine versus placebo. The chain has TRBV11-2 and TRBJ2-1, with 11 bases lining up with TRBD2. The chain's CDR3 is CASSTGTSGYNEQFF. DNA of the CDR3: TGTGCCAGCAGCACCGGGACTAGCGGATACAATGAGCAGTTCTTC.